The clone carrying this T cell receptor (beta chain) was found a few times. Its target is unknown. From 5'RACE with constant-segment primers came TCR alpha and TCR beta cDNA libraries that carried sample barcodes and UMIs. MiXCR, applied by TCRdb to the 5' RACE reads, yields one record per CDR3 protein. Found here are 400,000 or so distinct CDR3 sequences, about 19% of them singletons; the top ten hold around 9.2%. This specimen comes from a study of T-cell memory formation after mild COVID-19. Study summary: TCR clusters were mostly confined to one donor each. Findings and limits, study-wide: Most CD4+ clones that shrank were in CM and EM, while CD8+ ones turned up in EMRA. Clones that got smaller from day 15 to 85 had even CD4/CD8, while clones growing later tipped toward CD4+.

The source of this sequence is an adult woman who had mild COVID-19 (a few samples of this study predate the infection). Cell type and time point are not known. The sample comprised PBMCs or a T cell subset sorted from them (not recorded which).

The CDR3 region has the DNA TGCGCCAGCAACTCAGGGATCTCCTACGAGCAGTACTTC. Its protein product is CASNSGISYEQYF. The chain links TRBV5-1 to TRBJ2-7; tentative D call: TRBD1 (5 bases). Trimming pared 6 bases from V and 0 bases from J, leaving 10 bases between. This CDR3 is 13 amino acids long. The germline V gene has CDR1 SGHRS and CDR2 YFSETQ.